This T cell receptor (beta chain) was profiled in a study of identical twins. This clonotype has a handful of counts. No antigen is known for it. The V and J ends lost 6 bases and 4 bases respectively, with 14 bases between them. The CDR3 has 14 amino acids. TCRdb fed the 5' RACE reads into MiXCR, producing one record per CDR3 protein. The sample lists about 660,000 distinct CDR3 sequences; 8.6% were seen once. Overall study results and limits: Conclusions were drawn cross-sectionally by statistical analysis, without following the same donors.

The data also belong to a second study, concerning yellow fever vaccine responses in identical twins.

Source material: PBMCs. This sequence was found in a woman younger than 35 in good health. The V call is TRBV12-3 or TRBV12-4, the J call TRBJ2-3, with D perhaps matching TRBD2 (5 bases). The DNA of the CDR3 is TGTGCCAGCAGGACGGGGTCTGCTGCAGATACGCAGTATTTT. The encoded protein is CASRTGSAADTQYF.